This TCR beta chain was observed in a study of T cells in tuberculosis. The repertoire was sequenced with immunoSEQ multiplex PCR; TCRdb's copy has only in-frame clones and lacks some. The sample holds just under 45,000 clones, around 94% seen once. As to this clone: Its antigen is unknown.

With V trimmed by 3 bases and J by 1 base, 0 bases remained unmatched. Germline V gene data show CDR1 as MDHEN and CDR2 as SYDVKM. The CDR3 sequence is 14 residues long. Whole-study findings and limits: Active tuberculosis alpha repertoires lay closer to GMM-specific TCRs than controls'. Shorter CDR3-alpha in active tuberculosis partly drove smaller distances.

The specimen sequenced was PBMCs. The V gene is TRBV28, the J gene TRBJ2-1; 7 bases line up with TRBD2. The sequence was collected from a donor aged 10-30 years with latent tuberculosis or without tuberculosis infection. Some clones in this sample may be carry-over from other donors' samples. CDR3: CASSLGLSYNEQFF. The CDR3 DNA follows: TGTGCCAGCAGTTTGGGACTATCCTACAATGAGCAGTTCTTC.